This T cell receptor (beta chain) was identified during a study of blood T cell repertoires in COVID-19 (dated by TCRdb to 2018 to 2021). Regarding the study in general: Samples from collaborators originated in the United States, Italy and Spain and spanned both the acute and convalescent phases of COVID-19. The material from the prospective study consisted of cDNA or gDNA derived from T cells, B-cell-depleted T cells, or PBMCs. Deeply sampled blood TCRbeta repertoires from subjects exposed to, actively infected with, or recovered from COVID-19 were included in the dataset. The repertoires were released in a freely available public database meant as a resource for research on the immune response to SARS-CoV-2. The samples were drawn from two sources: the first 160 participants of the ongoing ImmuneRACE study, and some 1,300 subjects contributed by 6 global collaborators. Sample metadata almost always included a de-identified subject ID, COVID-19 status, age in years and sex. Where available, HLA class I and class II types were taken from metadata supplied by the sample provider and were not determined by assay-based typing. The research as a whole found: How much clinical and demographic metadata was included differed by source and by participant, and the metadata was provided uncurated.

Based on the germline V gene, the CDR1 and CDR2 sequences are SGHAT and FQNNGV. The CDR3 starts with the cysteine, ends with the phenylalanine, and has 14 residues. The only DNA kept is the CDR3, 42 bases in frame from the first base. Trimming takes 5 bases from V and 8 bases from J, and the germline ends sit 16 bases apart. Whole blood was collected in K2EDTA tubes by collaborating institutions according to the institutions' own protocols. Collaborator samples were shipped for TCRbeta analysis as frozen whole blood, isolated PBMCs, or DNA extracted from either sample type. On this clone itself: It lacks a known antigen. No base quality values were provided; no much bigger clone lies one nucleotide off.

The immunoSEQ Assay, a bias-controlled multiplex PCR, was used to amplify TCRbeta CDR3 regions from genomic DNA. The authors' analysis ran thus. Nucleated cell counts per sample were estimated from amplification of reference gene primers within the assay. To quantify the absolute abundance of each unique TCRbeta CDR3 rearrangement, sequence reads were collapsed and filtered. For each sample, productive Simpson clonality was calculated by taking the square root of Simpson's diversity index across productive rearrangements. The clones in this table, taken by TCRdb from immuneACCESS, are in-frame only. Not every clone is retained; where verified, under half of the shortfall comes from an unresolved V gene, and the cause of the rest is unknown. Clone size and the V and J calls come from that table; the DNA yielded D and trimming. For this sample there are about 68,000 clones; around 86% appear just once. Clones ranked in the top ten supply 7% to 8.5% of the sample.

The sequence joins TRBV11-2 to TRBJ2-1; D gene: possibly TRBD2, on 7 matching bases. The sequence came from a man aged 25 to 40 with acute or convalescent COVID-19. The sequencing input was peripheral blood. The DNA sequence follows: TGTGCCAGCAGCCGGACGAGGGGGGGGGATGAGCAGTTCTTC. Its protein is CASSRTRGGDEQFF.